These T cell receptor beta chains were read from a single sample in a study of molecular identifiers for immune sequencing clone quantification. One entry per CDR3 protein, called by TCRdb with MiXCR from the PCR reads. The sample includes about 640,000 distinct CDR3 sequences, 15% to 20% of them seen just once. The sequenced sample consisted of naive CD8+ T cells from blood, with Jurkat cell RNA spiked in. These receptors all stem from a human donor in good health. Some libraries in this study had Jurkat cell RNA spiked in. Both conserved end residues are part of each CDR3. Fields, in order: D gene, J gene, V gene, clone size, CDR3 protein, CDR3 DNA. A D gene is named only where the DNA matches it firmly. Clone size is not always given. Where it is, it says once, few, many or a class for expanded clones.

>TRBD2|TRBJ2-3|TRBV24-1|NA
CATSDALAEFTDTQYF
TGTGCCACCAGTGATGCCCTAGCGGAGTTCACAGATACGCAGTATTTT
>TRBD2|TRBJ2-1|TRBV7-3|few
CASSSLAGLYNEQFF
TGTGCCAGCAGCTCACTAGCGGGATTATACAATGAGCAGTTCTTC
>NA|TRBJ2-1|TRBV27|few
CASSSPVQTYNEQFF
TGTGCCAGCAGTTCCCCGGTCCAGACCTACAATGAGCAGTTCTTC
>TRBD1|TRBJ2-3|TRBV5-4|many
CASSRGQVSTDTQYF
TGTGCCAGCAGCCGAGGACAGGTCTCAACAGATACGCAGTATTTT
>NA|TRBJ2-3|TRBV12-5|many
CASGATATSTDTQYF
TGTGCTAGTGGTGCCACAGCTACTAGCACAGATACGCAGTATTTT
>NA|TRBJ2-1|TRBV15|many
CATSTRGPGQFF
TGTGCCACCAGCACCCGGGGACCCGGGCAGTTCTTC
>TRBD1|TRBJ2-7|TRBV20-1|many
CSAPGTAYEQYF
TGCAGTGCTCCCGGGACAGCCTACGAGCAGTACTTC
>TRBD1|TRBJ1-5|TRBV4-3|many
CASSQYRGSNQPQHF
TGCGCCAGCAGCCAATACAGGGGTAGCAATCAGCCCCAGCATTTT
>NA|TRBJ2-5|TRBV4-1|once
CASSQEGPGNSYNEQYF
TGCGCCAGCAGCCAAGAAGGACCCGGGAATTCCTACAATGAGCAGTACTTC
>NA|TRBJ1-1|TRBV30|few
CAWSPPGDTEAFF
TGTGCCTGGAGTCCACCAGGGGACACTGAAGCTTTCTTT
>NA|TRBJ1-6|TRBV5-4|few
CASSLDRQGFNSPLHF
TGTGCCAGCAGCTTGGATAGGCAGGGATTTAATTCACCCCTCCACTTT
>TRBD1|TRBJ1-2|TRBV14|many
CAIGQGNGYTF
TGTGCCATCGGACAGGGGAACGGCTACACCTTC
>NA|TRBJ1-1|TRBV7-9|NA
CASSSSWAGAFF
TGTGCCAGCAGCTCCAGCTGGGCCGGTGCTTTCTTT
>NA|TRBJ2-2|TRBV5-1|many
CASTNGGYTGELFF
TGCGCCAGCACTAATGGCGGGTACACCGGGGAGCTGTTTTTT
>NA|TRBJ1-3|TRBV19|few
CASSISDGNTIYF
TGTGCCAGTAGTATCAGCGATGGAAACACCATATATTTT
>TRBD1|TRBJ2-7|TRBV12-3/TRBV12-4|NA
CASRDYRGKYDEQYF
TGTGCCAGCAGAGACTACAGGGGGAAATACGACGAGCAGTACTTC
>NA|TRBJ1-1|TRBV28|many
CASSNNRDGWNTEAFF
TGTGCCAGCAGTAATAACAGGGATGGATGGAACACTGAAGCTTTCTTT
>TRBD1|TRBJ1-1|TRBV19|NA
CASSIIGQGQLNTEAFF
TGTGCCAGTAGTATAATTGGACAGGGCCAATTAAACACTGAAGCTTTCTTT
>TRBD1|TRBJ2-7|TRBV7-9|many
CASSDRDRDYEQYF
TGTGCCAGCAGCGACCGGGACAGAGACTACGAGCAGTACTTC